This T cell receptor (beta chain) is drawn from a study of cytomegalovirus exposure and HLA in healthy donors. Germline CDR1 is MNHEY and CDR2 is SMNVEV (reference sequence). V lost 5 bases, J lost 4 bases, and 4 bases stayed unmatched. The CDR3 length is 14 residues. 13 Jbeta primers and 60 Vbeta primers were used for the PCR. Clones were read by immunoSEQ multiplex PCR, and TCRdb kept only the in-frame ones, dropping some. The sample carries some 220,000 clones, around 78% recorded once. The genes are TRBV27 and TRBJ1-5, with TRBD1 matching 8 bases. The sequence derives from a boy aged 5-17 years in good health and CMV-seronegative. The sequencing input was PBMCs. The CDR3 region has the DNA TGTGCCAGCAGTACCACAGGGGGAAATCAGCCCCAGCATTTT. Translating gives CASSTTGGNQPQHF.